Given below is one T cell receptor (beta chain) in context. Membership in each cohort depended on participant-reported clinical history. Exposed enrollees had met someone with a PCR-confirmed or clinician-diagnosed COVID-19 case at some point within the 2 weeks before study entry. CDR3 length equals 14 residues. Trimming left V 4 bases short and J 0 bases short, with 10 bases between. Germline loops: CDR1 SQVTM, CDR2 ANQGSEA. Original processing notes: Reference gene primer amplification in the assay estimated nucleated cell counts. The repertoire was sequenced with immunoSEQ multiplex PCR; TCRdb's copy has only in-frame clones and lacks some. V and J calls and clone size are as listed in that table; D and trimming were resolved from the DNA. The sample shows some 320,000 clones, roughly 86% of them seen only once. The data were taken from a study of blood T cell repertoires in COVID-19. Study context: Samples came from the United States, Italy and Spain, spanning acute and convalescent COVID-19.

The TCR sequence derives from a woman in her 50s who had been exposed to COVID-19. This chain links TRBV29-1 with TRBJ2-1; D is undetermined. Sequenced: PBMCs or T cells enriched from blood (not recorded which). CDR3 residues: CSVGASTSYNEQFF. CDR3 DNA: TGCAGCGTTGGAGCGAGCACCTCCTACAATGAGCAGTTCTTC.